This is a list of T cell receptor beta chains from one sample in a study of radiotherapy plus CTLA-4 blockade in lung cancer. Generated by immunoSEQ multiplex PCR, the TCRdb table keeps only in-frame clones and is missing some. The sample has over 100,000 clones, around 84% seen once. Here the sequenced sample was peripheral blood, taken from a patient treated with radiotherapy plus ipilimumab. Receptors were obtained from a human donor with non-small cell lung cancer that progressed on radiotherapy plus ipilimumab. Some clones in this sample may be carry-over from other donors' samples. Both conserved end residues are trimmed from each CDR3. Fields, in order: J gene, V gene, CDR3 protein.

TRBJ2-3	TRBV7-2	ASSLTIDASTDTQY
TRBJ2-5	TRBV11-1	ASSLVGGAGETQY
TRBJ1-2	TRBV18	ASSVTGIPGYT
TRBJ1-1	TRBV5-4	ASSSPGTGDGYTEAF
TRBJ1-4	TRBV10-1	ASRGTGQAATNEKLF
TRBJ2-3	TRBV10-2	ASSDRGLITDTQY
TRBJ1-3	TRBV6-5	ASSYSRGGGGNTIY
TRBJ2-2	TRBV7-2	ASSLEVPGPGELF
TRBJ2-3	TRBV18	ASSLISGGAGDTQY
TRBJ1-1	TRBV2	ASSPLGTDHVTAF
TRBJ1-1	TRBV11-3	ASSHRTGGSHTEAF
TRBJ2-7	TRBV29-1	SVGGNEQY
TRBJ2-7	TRBV5-6	ASTAGTYEQY
TRBJ2-2	TRBV5-1	ASSDGQQTGELF
TRBJ1-1	TRBV18	ASSPNWGDTEAF
TRBJ2-7	TRBV6-6	ASSYLAGTYEQY
TRBJ1-6	TRBV5-1	ASSSGQGLDSPLH
TRBJ2-1	TRBV15	ATSRGGLNNEQF
TRBJ2-7	TRBV18	ASSPRQGFSYEQY
TRBJ1-2	TRBV5-1	ASSQDRANYGYT
TRBJ1-1	TRBV6-1	ASSEGRNTEAF
TRBJ2-1	TRBV2	ASSDRGGHREF
TRBJ1-5	TRBV4-3	ASSQGLVRAGGNQPQH
TRBJ2-2	TRBV21-1	ASSKEGWDRGDTGELF
TRBJ2-5	TRBV2	ASQDRRDQETQY
TRBJ2-7	TRBV18	ASSGTAYEQY
TRBJ2-5	TRBV6-1	AAQSRVWQETQY
TRBJ2-1	TRBV6-5	ASQPGTGSPDEQF
TRBJ1-2	TRBV10-3	AISEWTGGENGYT
TRBJ1-3	TRBV18	ASSSGQTDSGNTIY
TRBJ2-2	TRBV4-1	ASSQGLRYEPSSGELF
TRBJ1-6	TRBV5-6	ASSGGQGYSPLH
TRBJ1-4	TRBV7-2	ASSPRADEKLF
TRBJ2-7	TRBV19	ASSPRGRSSYEQY
TRBJ2-7	TRBV2	ASSEVGGINEQY
TRBJ2-4	TRBV5-5	ASSPGTSGIQY
TRBJ2-5	TRBV11-2	ASSEGRGFETQY
TRBJ2-7	TRBV5-1	ASSDSYEQY
TRBJ2-1	TRBV2	ASSQTNRPEQF
TRBJ2-6	TRBV7-8	ASSLVSRGANVLT
TRBJ2-1	TRBV4-3	ASSQHLAELRDEQF
TRBJ1-3	TRBV6-1	ASKLGHISGNTIY
TRBJ1-6	TRBV7-6	ASSLSPVGQTAPLH
TRBJ2-3	TRBV2	ASSGSQHSTDTQY
TRBJ1-1	TRBV7-2	ASSSSRPALNTEAF
TRBJ2-2	TRBV7-8	ASSFRRGSGELF